This TCR beta chain was sequenced during a study of blood T cells in healthy people across ages. Note on this clonotype: What it recognizes is unknown.

Study findings and constraints: Long-lived and aged donors differed, with more naive CD4+ cells and higher diversity in the long-lived. With age, beta diversity per million T cells declined roughly linearly, significantly by about 40.

Through a sample-barcoded 5' primer and a J-beta primer mix, a second PCR was run for roughly 6 to 12 cycles. Unique molecular identifiers of 12 random nucleotides labeled each cDNA. TCRdb recomputed calls from the 5' RACE reads with MiXCR, one row per CDR3 protein. The table has roughly 680,000 distinct CDR3 sequences, more than 20% seen once; the top ten hold roughly 3.7%. This CDR3 has 15 amino acids. Germline CDR1 DFQATT, CDR2 SNEGSKA (reference sequence). V lost 5 bases and J lost 6; bases outside the gene matches: 14. This receptor was taken from a man in his 70s in good health. The rearrangement uses TRBV20-1 and TRBJ1-2; 8 bases line up with TRBD1. Input material: blood. CDR3 coding DNA: TGCAGTGCTGAAGTCCCGGACAGGGTACGGAATGGCTACACCTTC. Translated, it gives CSAEVPDRVRNGYTF.